This entry describes one T cell receptor beta chain. These data come from a study of shared clonotypes between healthy human individuals. For the study at large: Plates per donor: three CD4 naive, three CD4 memory, two CD8 naive, one CD8 memory.

Naive CD8 cells lacked CD45RO and underwent positive selection for CCR7, leaving out terminally differentiated effector memory CD45RA+ cells. The protocol was immunoSEQ multiplex PCR, while the TCRdb copy is restricted to in-frame clones and leaves out a portion. The profile shows around 1.9 million clones, about 94% of them singletons. This CDR3 has 13 residues. V and J are TRBV7-5 and TRBJ1-2. TRBV7-5 is listed as a pseudogene. This receptor was taken from a man aged 18 to 29 in good health. Some clones in this sample may be carry-over from other donors' samples. Sequencing used naive CD8+ T cells from PBMCs. The CDR3 reads CVRGDPRRYGYTF. As DNA, the CDR3 is TGTGTCAGAGGGGACCCTCGTCGCTATGGCTACACCTTC.